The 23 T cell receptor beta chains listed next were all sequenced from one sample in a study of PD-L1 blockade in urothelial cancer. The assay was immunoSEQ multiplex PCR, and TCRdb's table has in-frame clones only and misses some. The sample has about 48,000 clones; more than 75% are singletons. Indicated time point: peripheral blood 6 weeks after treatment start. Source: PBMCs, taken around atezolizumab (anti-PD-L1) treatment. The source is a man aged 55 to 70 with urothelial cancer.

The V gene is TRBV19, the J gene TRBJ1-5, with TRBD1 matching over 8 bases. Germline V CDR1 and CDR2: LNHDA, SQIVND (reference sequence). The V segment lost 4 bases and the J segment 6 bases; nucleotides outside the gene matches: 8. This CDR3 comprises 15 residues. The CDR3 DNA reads TGTGCCAGTAGTACCAGGGGGCAGGGTAGTCAGCCCCAGCATTTT. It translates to CASSTRGQGSQPQHF.

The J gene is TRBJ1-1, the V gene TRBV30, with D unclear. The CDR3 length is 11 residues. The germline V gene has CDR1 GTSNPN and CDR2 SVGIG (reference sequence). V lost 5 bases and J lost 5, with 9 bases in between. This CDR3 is CAWGPGTEAFF. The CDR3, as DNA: TGTGCCTGGGGGCCGGGGACTGAAGCTTTCTTT.

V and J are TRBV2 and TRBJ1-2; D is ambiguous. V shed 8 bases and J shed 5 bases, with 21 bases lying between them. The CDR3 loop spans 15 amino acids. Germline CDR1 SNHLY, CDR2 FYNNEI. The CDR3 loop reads CASLRTLGVRYGYTF. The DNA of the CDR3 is TGTGCCAGCCTACGAACGTTGGGAGTGCGGTATGGCTACACCTTC.

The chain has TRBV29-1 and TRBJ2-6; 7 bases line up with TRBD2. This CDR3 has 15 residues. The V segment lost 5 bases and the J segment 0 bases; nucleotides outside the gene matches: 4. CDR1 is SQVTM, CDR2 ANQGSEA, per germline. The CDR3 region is CSVWGGRSGANVLTF. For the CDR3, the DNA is TGCAGCGTTTGGGGGGGACGCTCTGGGGCCAACGTCCTGACTTTC.

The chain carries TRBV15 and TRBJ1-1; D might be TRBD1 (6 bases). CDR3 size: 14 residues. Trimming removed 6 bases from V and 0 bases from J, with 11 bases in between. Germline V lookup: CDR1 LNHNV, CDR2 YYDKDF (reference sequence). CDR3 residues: CATRKDSMNTEAFF. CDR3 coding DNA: TGTGCCACCAGGAAGGACAGCATGAACACTGAAGCTTTCTTT.

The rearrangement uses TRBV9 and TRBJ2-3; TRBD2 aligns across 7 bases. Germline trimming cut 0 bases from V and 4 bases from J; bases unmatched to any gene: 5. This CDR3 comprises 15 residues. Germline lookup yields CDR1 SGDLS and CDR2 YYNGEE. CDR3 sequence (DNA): TGTGCCAGCAGCGTAGGGCTAGCGGTTCCAGATACGCAGTATTTT. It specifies CASSVGLAVPDTQYF.

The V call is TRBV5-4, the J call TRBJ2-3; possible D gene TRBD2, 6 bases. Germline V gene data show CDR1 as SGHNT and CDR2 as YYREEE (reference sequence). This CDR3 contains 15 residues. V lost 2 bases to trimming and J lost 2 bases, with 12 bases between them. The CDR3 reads CASSFAGSPTDTQYF. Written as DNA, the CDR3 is TGTGCCAGCAGCTTCGCGGGATCACCCACAGATACGCAGTATTTT.

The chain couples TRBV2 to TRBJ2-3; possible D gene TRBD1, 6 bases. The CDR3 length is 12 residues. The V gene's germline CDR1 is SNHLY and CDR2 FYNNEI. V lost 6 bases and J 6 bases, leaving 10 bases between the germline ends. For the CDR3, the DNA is TGTGCCAGCAGGCAGACAGGCGATACGCAGTATTTT. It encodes CASRQTGDTQYF.

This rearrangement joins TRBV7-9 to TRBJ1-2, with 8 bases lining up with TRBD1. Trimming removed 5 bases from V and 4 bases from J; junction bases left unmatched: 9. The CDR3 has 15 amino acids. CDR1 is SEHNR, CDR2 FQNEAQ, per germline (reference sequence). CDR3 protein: CASSVRGPEGYGYTF. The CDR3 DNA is TGTGCCAGCAGCGTCAGGGGGCCCGAGGGCTATGGCTACACCTTC.

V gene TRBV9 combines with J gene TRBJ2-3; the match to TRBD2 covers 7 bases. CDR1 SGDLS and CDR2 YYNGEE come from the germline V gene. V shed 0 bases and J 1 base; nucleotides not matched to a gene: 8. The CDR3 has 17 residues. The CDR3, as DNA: TGTGCCAGCAGCGTAGCTACAGCAGGGAGGGGCACAGATACGCAGTATTTT. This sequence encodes CASSVATAGRGTDTQYF.

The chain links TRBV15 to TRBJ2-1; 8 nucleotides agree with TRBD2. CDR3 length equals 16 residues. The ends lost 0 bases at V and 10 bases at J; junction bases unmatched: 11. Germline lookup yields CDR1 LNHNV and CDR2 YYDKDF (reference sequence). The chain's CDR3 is CATSREGPGGQKEQFF. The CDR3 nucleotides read TGTGCCACCAGCAGAGAGGGGCCGGGGGGGCAGAAGGAGCAGTTCTTC.

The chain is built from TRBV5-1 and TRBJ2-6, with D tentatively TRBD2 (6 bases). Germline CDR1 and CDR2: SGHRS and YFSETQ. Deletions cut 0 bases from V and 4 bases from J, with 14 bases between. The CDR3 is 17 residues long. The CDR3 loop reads CASSLGGTVSGANVLTF. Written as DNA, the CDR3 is TGCGCCAGCAGCTTGGGGGGGACTGTCTCAGGGGCCAACGTCCTGACTTTC.

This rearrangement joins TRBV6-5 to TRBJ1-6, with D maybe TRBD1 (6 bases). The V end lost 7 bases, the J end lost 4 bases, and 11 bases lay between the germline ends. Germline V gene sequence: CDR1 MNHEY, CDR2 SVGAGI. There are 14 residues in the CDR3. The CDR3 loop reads CASNKQGYNSPLHF. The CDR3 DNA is TGTGCCAGCAACAAGCAGGGGTATAATTCACCCCTCCACTTT.

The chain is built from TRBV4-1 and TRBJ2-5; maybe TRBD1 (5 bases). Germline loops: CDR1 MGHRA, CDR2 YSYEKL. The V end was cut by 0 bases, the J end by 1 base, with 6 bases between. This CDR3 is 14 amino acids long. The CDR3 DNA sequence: TGCGCCAGCAGCCAAGATCAGGGCCAAGAGACCCAGTACTTC. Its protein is CASSQDQGQETQYF.

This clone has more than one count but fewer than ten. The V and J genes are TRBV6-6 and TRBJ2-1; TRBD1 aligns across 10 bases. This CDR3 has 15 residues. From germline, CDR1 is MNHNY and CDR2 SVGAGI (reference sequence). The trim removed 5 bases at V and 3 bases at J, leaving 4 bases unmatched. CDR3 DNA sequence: TGTGCCAGCAGTAACCGGGACAGGGGCTACAATGAGCAGTTCTTC. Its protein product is CASSNRDRGYNEQFF.

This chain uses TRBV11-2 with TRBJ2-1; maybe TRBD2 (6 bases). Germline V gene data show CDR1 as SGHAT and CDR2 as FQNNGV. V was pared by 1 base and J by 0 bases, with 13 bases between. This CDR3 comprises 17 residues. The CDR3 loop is CASSLVGRGSSYNEQFF. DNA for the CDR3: TGTGCCAGCAGCTTAGTGGGACGGGGGAGCTCCTACAATGAGCAGTTCTTC.

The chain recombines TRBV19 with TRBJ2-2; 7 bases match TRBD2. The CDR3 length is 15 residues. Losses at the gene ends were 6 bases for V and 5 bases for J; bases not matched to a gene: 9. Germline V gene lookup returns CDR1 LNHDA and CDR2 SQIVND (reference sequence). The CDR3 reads CASRIPSGGTGELFF. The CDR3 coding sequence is TGTGCCAGTAGGATCCCCTCGGGAGGAACCGGGGAGCTGTTTTTT.

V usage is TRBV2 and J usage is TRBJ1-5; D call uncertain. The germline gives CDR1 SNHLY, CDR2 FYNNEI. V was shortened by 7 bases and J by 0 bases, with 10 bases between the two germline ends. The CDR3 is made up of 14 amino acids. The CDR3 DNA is TGTGCCAGCACCGAGACACTTAGCAATCAGCCCCAGCATTTT. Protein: CASTETLSNQPQHF.

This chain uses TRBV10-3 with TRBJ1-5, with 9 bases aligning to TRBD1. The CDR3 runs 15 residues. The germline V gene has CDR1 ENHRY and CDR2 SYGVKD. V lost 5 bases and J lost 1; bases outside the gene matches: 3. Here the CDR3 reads CAISTGTGSNQPQHF. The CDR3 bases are TGTGCCATCAGTACCGGGACAGGGAGCAATCAGCCCCAGCATTTT.

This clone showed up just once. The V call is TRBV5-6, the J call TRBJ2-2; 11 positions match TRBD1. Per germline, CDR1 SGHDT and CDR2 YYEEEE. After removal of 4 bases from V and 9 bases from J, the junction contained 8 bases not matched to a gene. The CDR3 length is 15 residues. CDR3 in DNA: TGTGCCAGCAGCATCGGGACAGGGGGGTACCGGGAGCTGTTTTTT. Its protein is CASSIGTGGYRELFF.

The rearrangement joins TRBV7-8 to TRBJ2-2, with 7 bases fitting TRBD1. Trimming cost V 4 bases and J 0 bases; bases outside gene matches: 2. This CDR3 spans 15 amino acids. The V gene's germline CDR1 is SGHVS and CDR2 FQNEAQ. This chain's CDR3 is CASSSRGTNTGELFF. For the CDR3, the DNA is TGTGCCAGCAGCTCCAGGGGGACGAACACCGGGGAGCTGTTTTTT.

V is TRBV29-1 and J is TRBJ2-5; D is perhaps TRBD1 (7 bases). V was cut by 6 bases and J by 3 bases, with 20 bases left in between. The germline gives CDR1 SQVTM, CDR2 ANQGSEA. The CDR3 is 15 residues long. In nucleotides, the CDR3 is TGCAGCGTGGAACGGCAGGGGGGTATGAAAGAGACCCAGTACTTC. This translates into CSVERQGGMKETQYF.

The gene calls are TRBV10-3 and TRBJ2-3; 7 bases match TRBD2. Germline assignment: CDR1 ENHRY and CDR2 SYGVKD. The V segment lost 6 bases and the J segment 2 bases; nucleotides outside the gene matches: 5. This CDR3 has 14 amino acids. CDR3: CAISPGLDTDTQYF. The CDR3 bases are TGTGCCATCAGCCCCGGACTAGACACAGATACGCAGTATTTT.